The 29 T cell receptor beta chains presented below share a single source sample, sequenced in a study of T cells in Graves' hyperthyroidism and ophthalmopathy (dated by TCRdb to about 2019). Libraries were prepared through multiplex PCR. Sequenced on an Illumina HiSeq 2000. Amplification of TCR beta CDR3 regions was carried out from RNA transcripts. The TCR CDR3 was subjected to a first round of RT-PCR using the HTBI primer set and the Qiagen OneStep RT-PCR kit. TCRdb took the public reads, trimmed them with fastp at Q25, ran MiXCR for clone calling and kept in-frame beta chains. Rows are combined by CDR3 protein, so each entry shows the most common genes and DNA. The sample profile shows approximately 330,000 distinct CDR3 sequences; approximately 15% of them were found once. 30% to 40% of the sample is taken by the ten largest. The sequenced sample was blood. These receptors all stem from a woman aged 40 to 55 with Graves' ophthalmopathy.

In this sample, this clonotype turned up many times. This chain connects TRBV30 to TRBJ2-1; D uncertain. Germline V gene sequence: CDR1 GTSNPN, CDR2 SVGIG (reference sequence). The CDR3 spans 12 residues. Trimming left V 2 bases short and J 3 bases short, with 5 bases between. The CDR3 nucleotides read TGTGCCTGGAGTACGGACTACAATGAGCAGTTCTTC. Protein: CAWSTDYNEQFF.

This chain joins TRBV6-5 and TRBJ1-2; no clear D. The V end was cut by 0 bases, the J end by 5 bases, with 10 bases between. The CDR3 sequence is 14 residues long. Germline V gene sequence: CDR1 MNHEY, CDR2 SVGAGI. The CDR3: CASSYSSGSYGYTF. The CDR3 DNA reads as TGTGCCAGCAGTTACTCCTCTGGGTCATATGGCTACACCTTC.

The J gene is TRBJ2-1, the V gene TRBV5-6; 7 nucleotides line up with TRBD1. The V segment lost 3 bases and the J segment 4 bases; nucleotides outside the gene matches: 7. The CDR3 has 15 amino acids. The V gene's germline CDR1 is SGHDT and CDR2 YYEEEE. The CDR3 is CASSSRDRPYNEQFF. CDR3 bases: TGTGCCAGCAGCTCCCGGGACAGACCTTACAATGAGCAGTTCTTC.

There are a few counts of this clonotype. The V and J genes are TRBV20-1 and TRBJ2-5; 9 bases align to TRBD2. This CDR3 has 15 residues. In germline, CDR1 is DFQATT, CDR2 SNEGSKA (reference sequence). The trim removed 2 bases at V and 1 base at J, leaving 5 bases unmatched. CDR3: CSARRSSGVQETQYF. CDR3 nucleotide sequence: TGCAGTGCTAGAAGATCTAGCGGGGTCCAAGAGACCCAGTACTTC.

In its sample, this clonotype was seen a few times. The chain uses TRBV5-8 and TRBJ1-5; D gene unclear. Germline CDR1 and CDR2: SGHTS and YDEGEE. Trimming removed 0 bases at V and 2 bases at J, with 12 bases between. This CDR3 is 16 amino acids long. The CDR3 DNA sequence: TGTGCCAGCAGCTTGGTGCGGGGAGTTGGCAATCAGCCCCAGCATTTT. Protein: CASSLVRGVGNQPQHF. Combining the CDR3 with reference TRBV5-8 and TRBJ1-5 gives the whole variable domain EAGVTQSPTHLIKTRGQQATLRCSPISGHTSVYWYQQALGLGLQFLLWYDEGEERNRGNFPPRFSGRQFPNYSSELNVNALELEDSALYLCASSLVRGVGNQPQHFGDGTRLSIL.

There are many counts of this clonotype. The V and J genes are TRBV7-2 and TRBJ2-7, with TRBD2 matching over 13 bases. CDR1 SGHTA and CDR2 FQGNSA come from the germline V gene. The CDR3 consists of 17 residues. V was clipped by 3 bases and J by 0 bases; unmatched bases: 5. CDR3 sequence: CASSFRLAGGTSYEQYF. CDR3 nucleotide sequence: TGTGCCAGCAGCTTTAGACTAGCGGGAGGTACCTCCTACGAGCAGTACTTC. Drawing the rest from reference TRBV7-2 and TRBJ2-7, the complete variable domain is GAGVSQSPSNKVTEKGKDVELRCDPISGHTALYWYRQSLGQGLEFLIYFQGNSAPDKSGLPSDRFSAERTGGSVSTLTIQRTQQEDSAVYLCASSFRLAGGTSYEQYFGPGTRLTVT.

This clonotype was observed at least ten times. The chain couples TRBV6-2 or TRBV6-3 to TRBJ2-1, with 16 bases aligning to TRBD2. Germline V gene data show CDR1 as MNHEY and CDR2 as SVGEGT. J gave up 10 bases and V 3 bases, and 6 bases lay outside the gene matches. This CDR3 is built from 16 residues. In nucleotides, the CDR3 is TGTGCCAGCAGTTATCCGGGACTAGCGGGGGGGCTGGAGCAGTTCTTC. Translated: CASSYPGLAGGLEQFF.

The chain uses TRBV7-2 and TRBJ1-4, with D possibly being TRBD1 (6 bases). V shed 5 bases and J shed 10 bases, with 20 bases lying between them. The CDR3 sequence is 15 residues long. CDR1 is SGHTA and CDR2 is FQGNSA in the germline V gene. The CDR3 DNA reads as TGTGCCAGCAGCCCCCTTCCCGGGACAACAGGAAAACTGTTTTTT. Amino acid sequence: CASSPLPGTTGKLFF. Using reference TRBV7-2 and TRBJ1-4 for the parts outside the CDR3, the full variable domain is GAGVSQSPSNKVTEKGKDVELRCDPISGHTALYWYRQSLGQGLEFLIYFQGNSAPDKSGLPSDRFSAERTGGSVSTLTIQRTQQEDSAVYLCASSPLPGTTGKLFFGSGTQLSVL.

This clonotype was counted many times. J is TRBJ2-2 and V is TRBV7-6; D is unclear. The germline V gene has CDR1 SGHVS and CDR2 FNYEAQ. This CDR3 has 14 residues. V was clipped by 0 bases and J by 3 bases, with 5 bases between them. The CDR3 nucleotides are TGTGCCAGCAGCTTAGCGGTGGACACCGGGGAGCTGTTTTTT. Its protein product is CASSLAVDTGELFF.

This clonotype was counted at least ten times. This chain links TRBV12-3 or TRBV12-4 with TRBJ2-7; the D is unclear. The CDR3 covers 12 residues. V lost 3 bases, J lost 2 bases, and 5 bases lay in between. The chain's CDR3 is CASSFKTYEQYF. The CDR3 DNA is TGTGCCAGCAGTTTTAAGACCTACGAGCAGTACTTC.

On this clonotype itself: One junction end does not reproduce the germline sequence, and a read error may be involved. V gene TRBV9 combines with J gene TRBJ2-1; 7 bases fit TRBD2. The germline V gene has CDR1 SGDLS and CDR2 YYNGEE. The length of the CDR3 is 16 residues. The CDR3 sequence: CASSPRRGSSYNGQFF. The CDR3 DNA reads as TGTGCCAGCAGCCCGAGGCGGGGGAGCTCCTACAATGGGCAGTTCTTC.

This clonotype was observed at least ten times. The chain recombines TRBV28 with TRBJ2-1; perhaps TRBD2 as D (6 bases). V gave up 8 bases and J gave up 3 bases, with 8 bases separating them. CDR3 size: 12 residues. Germline values: CDR1 MDHEN, CDR2 SYDVKM. The DNA for the CDR3 is TGTGCCAGCTTGACTAGCTACAATGAGCAGTTCTTC. It yields the protein CASLTSYNEQFF.

This clonotype showed up many times. The chain couples TRBV6-5 to TRBJ2-7, with a tentative D call TRBD2 (5 bases). The V end was cut by 2 bases, the J end by 2 bases, with 7 bases between. CDR1 MNHEY and CDR2 SVGAGI come from the germline V gene. The CDR3 length is 13 residues. Here the CDR3 reads CASSYALAYEQYF. In DNA form, the CDR3 reads TGTGCCAGCAGTTACGCACTAGCCTACGAGCAGTACTTC.

This clonotype has at least ten counts. The genes are TRBV30 and TRBJ1-5, with a possible D match to TRBD1 (5 bases). This CDR3 contains 14 residues. The germline gives CDR1 GTSNPN, CDR2 SVGIG (reference sequence). With 3 bases removed from V and 4 bases from J, the gap between germline ends came to 13 bases. CDR3 sequence (DNA): TGTGCCTGGAGCTGGGGACTGACTAATCAGCCCCAGCATTTT. Amino acid sequence: CAWSWGLTNQPQHF.

This clonotype occurred many times. This rearrangement joins TRBV7-9 to TRBJ2-7; 7 nucleotides align to TRBD1. Germline CDR1 and CDR2: SEHNR and FQNEAQ (reference sequence). Trimming took 2 bases from V and 7 from J; bases not matched to a gene: 8. The CDR3 covers 14 residues. The CDR3 loop reads CASSLRQGDGEQYF. DNA of the CDR3: TGTGCCAGCAGCTTAAGACAGGGCGACGGGGAGCAGTACTTC.

Comments on this clonotype: This may be a read error: a much more frequent sequence differs by one nucleotide. The chain employs TRBV2 and TRBJ1-5, with D possibly matching TRBD1 (6 bases). The CDR3 totals 13 residues. Trimming took 4 bases from V and 7 from J, leaving 11 bases between them. The germline CDR1 and CDR2 sequences are SNHLY and FYNNEI. CDR3 sequence reads: CASSAQGGQPQHF. CDR3 nucleotides: TGTGCCAGCAGTGCACAGGGTGGGCAGCCCCAGCATTTT.

The table lists this clonotype with many counts. J is TRBJ1-5 and V is TRBV9; the D is unclear. The V end was cut by 0 bases, the J end by 5 bases, with 6 bases between. Germline CDR1 SGDLS, CDR2 YYNGEE. The CDR3 extends over 13 amino acids. CDR3 DNA sequence: TGTGCCAGCAGCGTAGGGAGTTATCAGCCCCAGCATTTT. Translated: CASSVGSYQPQHF.

This clonotype has at least ten counts. The V and J genes are TRBV28 and TRBJ2-3; 7 nucleotides line up with TRBD2. The CDR3 runs to 15 residues. CDR1 MDHEN and CDR2 SYDVKM come from the germline V gene. V trimming: 3 bases; J trimming: 9 bases; junction bases outside the gene matches: 12. CDR3 coding DNA: TGTGCCAGCAGTTTTGTAGGACTAGTGAAGGGCACGCAGTATTTT. It is translated as CASSFVGLVKGTQYF.

V usage is TRBV6-2 or TRBV6-3 and J usage is TRBJ1-1; D is perhaps TRBD1 (5 bases). The CDR3 consists of 14 residues. Germline V lookup: CDR1 MNHEY, CDR2 SVGEGT. Trimming removed 0 bases at V and 6 bases at J, with 11 bases between. CDR3 loop: CASSYSGRGAEAFF. The CDR3 nucleotides read TGTGCCAGCAGTTACTCAGGGAGAGGGGCTGAAGCTTTCTTT.

This clonotype was picked up a small number of times. This chain uses TRBV2 with TRBJ1-4; a weak D match, TRBD1 (5 bases). The germline V gene has CDR1 SNHLY and CDR2 FYNNEI. This CDR3 is 13 amino acids long. With 4 bases removed from V and 10 bases from J, the gap between germline ends came to 13 bases. In DNA form, the CDR3 reads TGTGCCAGCAGTGTTGCAGGGCTGGGAAAACTGTTTTTT. Protein product: CASSVAGLGKLFF.

This chain uses TRBV19 with TRBJ1-1; possible D gene TRBD1, 5 bases. Trimming took 7 bases from V and 1 from J, leaving 10 bases between them. CDR1 is LNHDA and CDR2 is SQIVND in the germline V gene (reference sequence). There are 13 residues in the CDR3. CDR3 sequence: CASNMGRNTEAFF. CDR3 in DNA: TGTGCCAGTAATATGGGACGGAACACTGAAGCTTTCTTT. Full variable domain (remainder filled in from reference TRBV19 and TRBJ1-1): DGGITQSPKYLFRKEGQNVTLSCEQNLNHDAMYWYRQDPGQGLRLIYYSQIVNDFQKGDIAEGYSVSREKKESFPLTVTSAQKNPTAFYLCASNMGRNTEAFFGQGTRLTVV.

In this sample, this clonotype turned up a few times. The CDR3 sequence: CASESREGYEQYF. The CDR3 coding sequence is TGTGCCAGCGAATCGCGGGAGGGCTACGAGCAGTACTTC. The genes are TRBV19 and TRBJ2-7, with 9 positions matching TRBD2. The CDR3 spans 13 residues. The germline gives CDR1 LNHDA, CDR2 SQIVND (reference sequence). The J segment lost 3 bases and the V segment lost 9 bases, leaving 6 bases of the junction unmatched.

The table lists this clonotype with a few counts. The genes are TRBV7-9 and TRBJ2-1; 8 positions match TRBD1. The V and J ends lost 5 bases and 0 bases, in that order; junction bases with no gene match: 3. The CDR3 is made up of 15 amino acids. Germline V gene sequence: CDR1 SEHNR, CDR2 FQNEAQ (reference sequence). CDR3 sequence reads: CASSHQGASYNEQFF. CDR3 sequence (DNA): TGTGCCAGCAGCCACCAGGGGGCCTCCTACAATGAGCAGTTCTTC.

The rearrangement links TRBV2 to TRBJ2-2, with TRBD2 matching 14 bases. Losses at the gene ends were 6 bases for V and 4 bases for J; bases not matched to a gene: 4. This CDR3 contains 16 residues. Germline V lookup: CDR1 SNHLY, CDR2 FYNNEI. The CDR3 coding sequence is TGTGCCAGCAGAAGACTAGCGGGAGGGCGCACCGGGGAGCTGTTTTTT. Its protein is CASRRLAGGRTGELFF.

The sample holds many counts of this clonotype. The chain links TRBV7-9 to TRBJ2-7; no clear D. V lost 6 bases, J lost 2 bases, and 11 bases lay in between. Germline CDR1 reads SEHNR; CDR2 reads FQNEAQ (reference sequence). This CDR3 contains 13 residues. The CDR3 region is CASSLSGTYEQYF. CDR3 bases: TGTGCCAGCAGTTTATCCGGCACCTACGAGCAGTACTTC.

This clonotype was counted only a few times. The V call is TRBV12-3 or TRBV12-4, the J call TRBJ1-2; 7 bases align to TRBD1. This CDR3 has 15 amino acids. V lost 4 bases, J lost 4 bases, and 9 bases stayed unmatched. The CDR3 loop reads CASSSPGQVIYGYTF. The CDR3 region has the DNA TGTGCCAGCAGTTCCCCCGGACAGGTAATCTATGGCTACACCTTC.

This clonotype came up many times. The rearrangement uses TRBV20-1 and TRBJ2-2; no definite D call. Germline CDR1 and CDR2: DFQATT and SNEGSKA (reference sequence). V shed 4 bases and J shed 0 bases, with 12 bases lying between them. The length of the CDR3 is 15 residues. CDR3 bases: TGCAGTGCTAAGGGTTACTCCGCGAACACCGGGGAGCTGTTTTTT. Amino acid sequence: CSAKGYSANTGELFF.

This clonotype has more than one count but fewer than ten. V gene TRBV10-3 combines with J gene TRBJ1-5, with 8 nucleotides matching TRBD1. Losses at the gene ends were 10 bases for V and 3 bases for J; bases not matched to a gene: 5. Germline lookup yields CDR1 ENHRY and CDR2 SYGVKD. CDR3 length: 13 residues. The CDR3 nucleotides are TGTGCCACCCGACAGGGGTTCAATCAGCCCCAGCATTTT. Its translation: CATRQGFNQPQHF.

This clonotype was seen repeatedly, ten times or more. A read error may produce the germline difference seen at one junction end. This rearrangement joins TRBV3-1 to TRBJ2-7; TRBD2 matches at 9 bases. The CDR3 loop spans 15 amino acids. Germline CDR1 LGHDT, CDR2 YNNKEL (reference sequence). For the CDR3, the DNA is TGTGCCAGCAGAAACTCCGGGACTAGCTCCCACGAGCAGTACTTC. Translated: CASRNSGTSSHEQYF.